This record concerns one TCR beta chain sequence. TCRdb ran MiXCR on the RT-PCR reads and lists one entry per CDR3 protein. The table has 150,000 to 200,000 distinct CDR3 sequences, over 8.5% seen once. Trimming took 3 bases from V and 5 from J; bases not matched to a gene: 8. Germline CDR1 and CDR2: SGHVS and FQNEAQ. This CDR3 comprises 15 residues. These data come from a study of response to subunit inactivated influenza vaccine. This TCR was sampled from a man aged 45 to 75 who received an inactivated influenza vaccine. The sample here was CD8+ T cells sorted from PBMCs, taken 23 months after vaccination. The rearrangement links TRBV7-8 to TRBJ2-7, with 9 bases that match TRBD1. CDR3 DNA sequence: TGTGCCAGCAGCTTCCAACCGGGACAGGGCCACGAGCAGTACTTC. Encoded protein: CASSFQPGQGHEQYF.